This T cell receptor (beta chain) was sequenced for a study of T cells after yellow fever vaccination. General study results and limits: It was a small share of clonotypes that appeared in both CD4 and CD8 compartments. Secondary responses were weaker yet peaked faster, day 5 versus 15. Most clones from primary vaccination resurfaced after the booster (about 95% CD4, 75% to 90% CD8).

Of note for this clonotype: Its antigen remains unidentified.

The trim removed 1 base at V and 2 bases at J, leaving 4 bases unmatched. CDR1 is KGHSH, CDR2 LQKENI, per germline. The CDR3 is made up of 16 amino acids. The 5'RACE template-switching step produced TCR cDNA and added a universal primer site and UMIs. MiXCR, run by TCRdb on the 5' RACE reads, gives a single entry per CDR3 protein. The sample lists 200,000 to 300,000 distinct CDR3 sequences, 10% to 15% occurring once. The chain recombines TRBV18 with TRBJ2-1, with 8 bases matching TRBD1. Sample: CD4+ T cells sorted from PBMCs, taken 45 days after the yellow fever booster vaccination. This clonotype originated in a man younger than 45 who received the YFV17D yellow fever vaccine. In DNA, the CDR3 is TGTGCCAGCTCACCACTGCAGGGGGCCGCCTACAATGAGCAGTTCTTC. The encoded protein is CASSPLQGAAYNEQFF.